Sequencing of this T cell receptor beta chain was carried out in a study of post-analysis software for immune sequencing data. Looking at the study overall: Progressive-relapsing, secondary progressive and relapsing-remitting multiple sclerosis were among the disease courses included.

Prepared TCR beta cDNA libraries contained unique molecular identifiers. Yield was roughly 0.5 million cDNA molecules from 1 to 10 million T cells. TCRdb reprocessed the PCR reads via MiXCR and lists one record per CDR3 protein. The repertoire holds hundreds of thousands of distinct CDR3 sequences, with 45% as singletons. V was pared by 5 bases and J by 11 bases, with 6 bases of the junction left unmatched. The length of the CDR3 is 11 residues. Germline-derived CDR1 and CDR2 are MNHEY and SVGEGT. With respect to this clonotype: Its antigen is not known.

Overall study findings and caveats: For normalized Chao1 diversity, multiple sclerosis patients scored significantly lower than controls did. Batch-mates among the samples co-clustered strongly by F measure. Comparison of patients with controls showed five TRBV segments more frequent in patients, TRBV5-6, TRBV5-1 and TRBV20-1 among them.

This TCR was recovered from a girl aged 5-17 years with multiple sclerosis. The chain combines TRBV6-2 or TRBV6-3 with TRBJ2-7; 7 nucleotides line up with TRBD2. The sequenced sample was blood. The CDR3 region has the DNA TGTGCCAGCAGTCCGGGGAGCGGGGAGTACTTC. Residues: CASSPGSGEYF.